Shown below are 24 T cell receptor beta chains from a single sample sequenced in a study of blood T cell repertoires in COVID-19. Only in-frame clones appear in the TCRdb table, and some are missing; sequencing was by immunoSEQ multiplex PCR. This table holds about 250,000 clones, about four fifths found once. What was sequenced was peripheral blood. These receptors were collected from an elderly man with acute or convalescent COVID-19.

The rearrangement uses TRBV29-1 and TRBJ2-2, with D perhaps TRBD1 (6 bases). The germline gives CDR1 SQVTM, CDR2 ANQGSEA. The CDR3 is 14 residues long. The V gene lost 6 bases and the J gene lost 7 bases, with 18 bases spanning the gap. The CDR3 reads CSVAVNRAGGELFF. CDR3 sequence (DNA): TGCAGCGTGGCGGTAAACAGGGCTGGCGGGGAGCTGTTTTTT.

This clone showed up just a few times. The chain links TRBV2 to TRBJ2-2; D is ambiguous. V was pared by 5 bases and J by 0 bases, with 10 bases between. Germline CDR1 and CDR2: SNHLY and FYNNEI. The CDR3 totals 15 residues. DNA of the CDR3: TGTGCCAGCAGTTCTGGGCTAACGAACACCGGGGAGCTGTTTTTT. Protein product: CASSSGLTNTGELFF.

V is TRBV18 and J is TRBJ2-2; D gene unclear. Germline V lookup: CDR1 KGHSH, CDR2 LQKENI. Trimming pared 3 bases from V and 0 bases from J, leaving 11 bases between. The CDR3 covers 16 residues. CDR3 in amino acids: CASSPQAATNTGELFF. As DNA, the CDR3 is TGTGCCAGCTCACCGCAGGCCGCGACGAACACCGGGGAGCTGTTTTTT.

The gene calls are TRBV19 and TRBJ1-1, with 10 bases aligning to TRBD1. This CDR3 contains 17 residues. V lost 6 bases, J lost 2 bases, and 12 bases stayed unmatched. Per germline, CDR1 LNHDA and CDR2 SQIVND (reference sequence). The CDR3 loop is CASSGWTGGKGNTEAFF. The CDR3, as DNA: TGTGCCAGTAGCGGCTGGACAGGGGGAAAGGGTAACACTGAAGCTTTCTTT.

The rearrangement links TRBV14 to TRBJ1-2, with a tentative D call TRBD1 (5 bases). There are 13 residues in the CDR3. Germline loops: CDR1 SGHDN, CDR2 FVKESK. Trimming removed 0 bases from V and 8 bases from J, with 10 bases in between. The CDR3 loop is CASSQDAGIGYTF. Written as DNA, the CDR3 is TGTGCCAGCAGCCAAGACGCAGGGATCGGCTACACCTTC. The full variable domain, with the rest looked up from reference TRBV14 and TRBJ1-2, is EAGVTQFPSHSVIEKGQTVTLRCDPISGHDNLYWYRRVMGKEIKFLLHFVKESKQDESGMPNNRFLAERTGGTYSTLKVQPAELEDSGVYFCASSQDAGIGYTFGSGTRLTVV.

CDR3 loop: CASGENSGGPSYEQYF. As DNA, the CDR3 is TGCGCCAGCGGGGAAAACAGCGGGGGGCCATCCTACGAGCAGTACTTC. The chain employs TRBV5-1 and TRBJ2-7; 9 nucleotides line up with TRBD2. Looked up from germline, CDR1 is SGHRS and CDR2 is YFSETQ. V lost 7 bases to trimming and J lost 1 base; unmatched junction nucleotides: 12. This CDR3 has 16 residues. The whole variable domain, remainder taken from reference TRBV5-1 and TRBJ2-7, is KAGVTQTPRYLIKTRGQQVTLSCSPISGHRSVSWYQQTPGQGLQFLFEYFSETQRNKGNFPGRFSGRQFSNSRSEMNVSTLELGDSALYLCASGENSGGPSYEQYFGPGTRLTVT.

The V gene is TRBV7-6, the J gene TRBJ2-7; perhaps TRBD1 as D (5 bases). There are 13 residues in the CDR3. The germline V gene encodes CDR1 SGHVS and CDR2 FNYEAQ. Trimming cost V 5 bases and J 3 bases, with 11 bases left between them. As DNA, the CDR3 is TGTGCCAGCAGCCTACAACAGGACTACGAGCAGTACTTC. Translated, it gives CASSLQQDYEQYF. The complete variable domain, with remaining parts taken from reference TRBV7-6 and TRBJ2-7, reads GAGVSQSPRYKVTKRGQDVALRCDPISGHVSLYWYRQALGQGPEFLTYFNYEAQQDKSGLPNDRFSAERPEGSISTLTIQRTEQRDSAMYRCASSLQQDYEQYFGPGTRLTVT.

The chain uses TRBV7-8 and TRBJ1-4, with D possibly being TRBD1 (6 bases). Trimming stripped 5 bases from V and 2 bases from J, with 15 bases between. The CDR3 consists of 16 residues. Germline loops: CDR1 SGHVS, CDR2 FQNEAQ. In nucleotides, the CDR3 is TGTGCCAGCAGCCCCCGCAACAGGGACACTAATGAAAAACTGTTTTTT. Translation gives CASSPRNRDTNEKLFF.

This clone has a count of ten or more. The chain employs TRBV5-1 and TRBJ1-1; D gene ambiguous. The V gene lost 1 base and the J gene lost 1 base, with 14 bases spanning the gap. Germline V gene data show CDR1 as SGHRS and CDR2 as YFSETQ. This CDR3 comprises 16 residues. The CDR3 region is CASSLPAGHQNTEAFF. The CDR3 region has the DNA TGCGCCAGCAGCTTGCCCGCAGGCCACCAGAACACTGAAGCTTTCTTT.

The chain carries TRBV11-2 and TRBJ1-2; D might be TRBD1 (5 bases). Germline V lookup: CDR1 SGHAT, CDR2 FQNNGV. This CDR3 region has 14 residues. Trimming took 5 bases from V and 7 from J, leaving 17 bases between them. CDR3 region: CASSRGTANPGYTF. As DNA, the CDR3 is TGTGCCAGCAGCCGGGGGACGGCCAACCCTGGCTACACCTTC.

The chain combines TRBV9 with TRBJ1-2, with a tentative D call TRBD1 (6 bases). Trimming took off 4 bases at V and 2 bases at J, with 15 bases between the two ends. The CDR3 length is 15 residues. Germline V CDR1 and CDR2: SGDLS, YYNGEE. CDR3 loop: CASSSFGRGNYGYTF. In DNA form, the CDR3 reads TGTGCCAGCAGCTCCTTTGGAAGGGGGAACTATGGCTACACCTTC.

This clone was picked up one time. The J gene is TRBJ1-2, the V gene TRBV24-1; 7 positions match TRBD1. V trimming: 2 bases; J trimming: 6 bases; junction bases outside the gene matches: 5. Germline V gives CDR1 KGHDR, CDR2 SFDVKD. The CDR3 has 14 residues. CDR3 DNA sequence: TGTGCCACCAGTGATTGGGCGACAGGGCATGGCTACACCTTC. Residues: CATSDWATGHGYTF.

This chain connects TRBV11-2 to TRBJ2-7; TRBD1 is a possible D gene (6 bases). The CDR3 totals 15 residues. The germline V gene encodes CDR1 SGHAT and CDR2 FQNNGV. V dropped 1 base and J dropped 2 bases, with 12 bases sitting between them. The CDR3 DNA is TGTGCCAGCAGCTTAGGCCCTGGGGGCCCCTACGAGCAGTACTTC. It is translated as CASSLGPGGPYEQYF.

This chain joins TRBV19 and TRBJ2-1; 9 bases align to TRBD1. There are 16 residues in the CDR3. CDR1 and CDR2 from the germline V gene are LNHDA and SQIVND (reference sequence). V dropped 3 bases and J dropped 6; count of bases not matched to a gene: 9. CDR3 DNA: TGTGCCAGTAGTATTTTGGGGACAGGGAGGGGCAATGAGCAGTTCTTC. Translation: CASSILGTGRGNEQFF.

The chain is built from TRBV28 and TRBJ1-6; D is unresolved. Germline V gene data show CDR1 as MDHEN and CDR2 as SYDVKM. V lost 1 base to trimming and J lost 10 bases, with 17 bases between them. The CDR3 is made up of 16 amino acids. This CDR3 is CASSLSFSPGGSPLHF. DNA of the CDR3: TGTGCCAGCAGTTTATCATTCTCTCCAGGCGGGTCACCCCTCCACTTT.

J is TRBJ1-1 and V is TRBV24-1, with D unresolved. From germline, CDR1 is KGHDR and CDR2 SFDVKD. The CDR3 extends over 14 amino acids. With 3 bases removed from V and 10 bases from J, the gap between germline ends came to 17 bases. The CDR3 spells CATSDHGPGGSAFF. The CDR3 DNA sequence: TGTGCCACCAGTGATCACGGGCCCGGAGGTTCAGCTTTCTTT.

This clone has a single count. V is TRBV7-3 and J is TRBJ2-1, with D possibly TRBD2 on 6 matching bases. Trimming pared 5 bases from V and 3 bases from J, leaving 17 bases between. CDR3 size: 16 residues. Germline assignment: CDR1 SGHTA and CDR2 FQGTGA. The CDR3 protein is CASSRGGRNSYNEQFF. The DNA of the CDR3 is TGTGCCAGCAGCCGAGGAGGGCGGAACAGCTACAATGAGCAGTTCTTC. Combining the CDR3 with reference TRBV7-3 and TRBJ2-1 gives the whole variable domain GAGVSQTPSNKVTEKGKYVELRCDPISGHTALYWYRQSLGQGPEFLIYFQGTGAADDSGLPNDRFFAVRPEGSVSTLKIQRTERGDSAVYLCASSRGGRNSYNEQFFGPGTRLTVL.

The chain's CDR3 is CASRGSSYEQYF. Here the CDR3 DNA reads TGTGCCAGCAGGGGCAGTTCCTACGAGCAGTACTTC. This chain uses TRBV21-1 with TRBJ2-7; TRBD1, as called in the table, went unchecked against the DNA. TRBV21-1 counts as a pseudogene. CDR3 length equals 12 residues.

This chain's CDR3 is CASSYSDRSLSYEQYF. The CDR3 DNA is TGTGCCAGCAGTTACTCAGACAGGTCACTTTCCTACGAGCAGTACTTC. J is TRBJ2-7 and V is TRBV6-6, with TRBD1 as a possible D gene (6 bases). V was cut by 0 bases and J by 1 base, with 13 bases left in between. CDR1 and CDR2 from the germline V gene are MNHNY and SVGAGI (reference sequence). This CDR3 has 16 residues.

The V call is TRBV29-1, the J call TRBJ1-2; D is perhaps TRBD1 (5 bases). The germline V gene encodes CDR1 SQVTM and CDR2 ANQGSEA. The CDR3 loop spans 13 amino acids. Trimming left V 5 bases short and J 8 bases short, with 18 bases between. CDR3 sequence (DNA): TGCAGCGTTCTGGTCCAGGGTACGGAAGGCTACACCTTC. Translation: CSVLVQGTEGYTF.

The chain is built from TRBV4-2 and TRBJ1-3; TRBD1 agrees at 8 bases. J gave up 1 base and V 0 bases, and 11 bases lay outside the gene matches. This CDR3 spans 19 amino acids. CDR1 is LGHNA and CDR2 is YNFKEQ in the germline V gene. For the CDR3, the DNA is TGTGCCAGCAGCCAAGATTTAAGGACAGGGTACTATTCTGGAAACACCATATATTTT. As protein: CASSQDLRTGYYSGNTIYF.

The rearrangement joins TRBV6-5 to TRBJ1-3, with D possibly being TRBD1 (5 bases). Germline CDR1 and CDR2: MNHEY and SVGAGI. The CDR3 sequence is 13 residues long. Trimming pared 6 bases from V and 2 bases from J, leaving 8 bases between. CDR3 amino acids: CASRGAPGNTIYF. CDR3 DNA sequence: TGTGCCAGCAGAGGGGCGCCTGGAAACACCATATATTTT.

The chain recombines TRBV18 with TRBJ2-7, with 7 nucleotides matching TRBD1. Germline loops: CDR1 KGHSH, CDR2 LQKENI. Trimming cost V 6 bases and J 3 bases; bases outside gene matches: 5. The CDR3 sequence is 13 residues long. CDR3 residues: CASSPTGYYEQYF. For the CDR3, the DNA is TGTGCCAGCTCTCCGACAGGGTACTACGAGCAGTACTTC.

This clone was seen only once. CDR3 sequence (DNA): TGTGCCAGCAGTTCCCTTCCCGTCATCACAGGGGGCTCTGGCTACACCTTC. This sequence encodes CASSSLPVITGGSGYTF. The chain employs TRBV28 and TRBJ1-2, with 9 bases identical to TRBD1. In germline, CDR1 is MDHEN, CDR2 SYDVKM. V lost 4 bases and J lost 7; bases outside the gene matches: 16. This CDR3 contains 17 residues.